This entry lists 27 T cell receptor beta chains sequenced from one sample in a study of T cell responses to AZD1222 COVID-19 vaccine. The assay was immunoSEQ multiplex PCR, and TCRdb's table has in-frame clones only and misses some. The sample consists of about 120,000 clones, roughly 84% of them appearing once. The sample was peripheral blood, taken on day 0 of AZD1222 vaccination. The receptors originated from an adult in good health.

V gene TRBV7-9 combines with J gene TRBJ2-1; 11 bases match TRBD2. CDR1 is SEHNR, CDR2 FQNEAQ, per germline (reference sequence). The V gene end was trimmed by 4 bases and the J gene end by 8 bases; junction bases not matched to a gene: 19. The CDR3 totals 19 residues. The CDR3 DNA is TGTGCCAGCAGCTCCTTAACCGGACTAGCGGGTTATAAACCCGATGAGCAGTTCTTC. Its translation: CASSSLTGLAGYKPDEQFF.

The gene calls are TRBV2 and TRBJ1-5; possibly TRBD1 for D (5 bases). Germline CDR1 reads SNHLY; CDR2 reads FYNNEI. Trimming removed 4 bases at V and 7 bases at J, with 14 bases between. The CDR3 runs 14 residues. The CDR3 loop reads CASSGTGGRQPQHF. In DNA form, the CDR3 reads TGTGCCAGCAGTGGGACGGGGGGAAGGCAGCCCCAGCATTTT.

In this sample, this clone turned up once. The chain has TRBV7-8 and TRBJ1-3; no clear D gene. Trimming pared 1 base from V and 3 bases from J, leaving 13 bases between. The V gene's germline CDR1 is SGHVS and CDR2 FQNEAQ. The CDR3 contains 16 residues. The CDR3 nucleotides are TGTGCCAGCAGCTTAGGGCGGGTGGTAATTGGAAACACCATATATTTT. This translates into CASSLGRVVIGNTIYF.

The chain employs TRBV29-1 and TRBJ1-1; no firm D call. This CDR3 is built from 11 residues. Germline CDR1 SQVTM, CDR2 ANQGSEA. The germline V and J ends were trimmed by 2 bases and 6 bases, with 7 bases remaining between them. In nucleotides, the CDR3 is TGCAGCGTTGAACTTGGATCTGAAGCTTTCTTT. Protein: CSVELGSEAFF. Complete variable domain (other parts from reference TRBV29-1 and TRBJ1-1): SAVISQKPSRDICQRGTSLTIQCQVDSQVTMMFWYRQQPGQSLTLIATANQGSEATYESGFVIDKFPISRPNLTFSTLTVSNMSPEDSSIYLCSVELGSEAFFGQGTRLTVV.

The chain links TRBV5-4 to TRBJ2-2; 7 bases are shared with TRBD2. The V gene's germline CDR1 is SGHNT and CDR2 YYREEE (reference sequence). After removal of 0 bases from V and 6 bases from J, the junction contained 11 bases not matched to a gene. The CDR3 extends over 17 amino acids. The CDR3 reads CASSLADRGAGAGELFF. CDR3 sequence (DNA): TGTGCCAGCAGCTTGGCGGACCGGGGTGCGGGAGCCGGGGAGCTGTTTTTT.

The chain is built from TRBV7-9 and TRBJ2-1; tentatively, D is TRBD1 or TRBD2 (5 bases each). Germline CDR1 reads SEHNR; CDR2 reads FQNEAQ (reference sequence). This CDR3 region has 13 residues. V lost 6 bases, J lost 2 bases, and 8 bases lay in between. CDR3 in amino acids: CASRGPTYNEQFF. The CDR3, as DNA: TGTGCCAGCAGGGGACCAACCTACAATGAGCAGTTCTTC.

With respect to this clone: At one boundary the junction diverges from the germline segment, which might be a read error. The genes are TRBV13 and TRBJ2-5; 7 bases are shared with TRBD1. This CDR3 comprises 17 residues. CDR1 PRHDT and CDR2 FYEKMQ come from the germline V gene (reference sequence). The CDR3 DNA follows: TGTGCCAGCAGTTTAGACGGGACAGTCTCCCACGGAGAGACCCAGTACTTC. This encodes CASSLDGTVSHGETQYF.

This clone was detected only once. V is TRBV6-5 and J is TRBJ1-6; 10 bases fit TRBD1. Germline values: CDR1 MNHEY, CDR2 SVGAGI. The CDR3 covers 14 residues. The V and J ends lost 8 bases and 10 bases, in that order; junction bases with no gene match: 8. The CDR3 here is CASAGGTGVSPLHF. Written as DNA, the CDR3 is TGTGCCAGCGCTGGTGGGACAGGGGTCTCACCCCTCCACTTT.

The chain uses TRBV12-3 or TRBV12-4 and TRBJ1-1, with a tentative D call TRBD1 (5 bases). CDR3 length: 13 residues. Trimming took 6 bases from V and 1 from J, leaving 9 bases between them. The CDR3 coding sequence is TGTGCCAGCAGCCCTGGACAGAACACTGAAGCTTTCTTT. This codes for CASSPGQNTEAFF.

The chain has TRBV6-4 and TRBJ2-3; 8 bases are shared with TRBD2. The CDR3 spans 14 residues. J lost 5 bases, V lost 6 bases, and 7 bases had no gene match. Germline CDR1 and CDR2: MRHNA and SNTAGT. The CDR3 here is CASSGSSGRDTQYF. The CDR3 nucleotides read TGTGCCAGCAGCGGTTCGAGCGGGAGAGATACGCAGTATTTT.

This chain uses TRBV15 with TRBJ2-7, with 7 bases matching TRBD2. There are 16 residues in the CDR3. Germline loops: CDR1 LNHNV, CDR2 YYDKDF (reference sequence). V lost 5 bases to trimming and J lost 4 bases; unmatched junction nucleotides: 14. CDR3 amino acids: CATSSAGRGLEYEQYF. Here the CDR3 DNA reads TGTGCCACCAGCTCAGCGGGGCGGGGTCTCGAATACGAGCAGTACTTC. The entire variable domain, with the rest obtained from reference TRBV15 and TRBJ2-7, is as follows: DAMVIQNPRYQVTQFGKPVTLSCSQTLNHNVMYWYQQKSSQAPKLLFHYYDKDFNNEADTPDNFQSRRPNTSFCFLDIRSPGLGDTAMYLCATSSAGRGLEYEQYFGPGTRLTVT.

The chain links TRBV19 to TRBJ2-7; 9 bases match TRBD1. The V gene's germline CDR1 is LNHDA and CDR2 SQIVND (reference sequence). Unmatched junction bases numbered 6, after V lost 3 bases and J lost 6 bases. The CDR3 totals 14 residues. The CDR3 spells CASSMVGDRVEQYF. DNA of the CDR3: TGTGCCAGTAGTATGGTGGGGGACAGGGTCGAGCAGTACTTC.

V is TRBV6-5 and J is TRBJ2-1; 8 bases map to TRBD2. Germline assignment: CDR1 MNHEY and CDR2 SVGAGI. V shed 5 bases, J shed 10 bases, and the junction held 1 base outside the gene matches. This CDR3 has 11 residues. CDR3 sequence reads: CASSRLAEQFF. The CDR3 DNA reads as TGTGCCAGCAGTCGACTAGCGGAGCAGTTCTTC.

The V and J genes are TRBV5-6 and TRBJ2-7, with TRBD2 matching over 8 bases. Germline values: CDR1 SGHDT, CDR2 YYEEEE. CDR3 length: 14 residues. V was pared by 7 bases and J by 0 bases, with 6 bases of the junction left unmatched. The CDR3 is CASCIAGNSYEQYF. Written as DNA, the CDR3 is TGTGCCAGCTGCATAGCGGGGAACTCCTACGAGCAGTACTTC.

The rearrangement uses TRBV5-1 and TRBJ2-3, with 10 bases matching TRBD1. V gave up 2 bases and J gave up 1 base; unmatched junction bases: 1. The CDR3 loop spans 15 amino acids. The germline V gene has CDR1 SGHRS and CDR2 YFSETQ. CDR3 nucleotide sequence: TGCGCCAGCAGCTTCGGACAGGGGGGCACAGATACGCAGTATTTT. Its translation is CASSFGQGGTDTQYF.

The chain couples TRBV11-2 to TRBJ1-2; TRBD1 might be the D (5 bases). V was clipped by 2 bases and J by 6 bases, with 10 bases between them. The CDR3 consists of 13 residues. The germline CDR1 and CDR2 sequences are SGHAT and FQNNGV. The DNA for the CDR3 is TGTGCCAGCAGCTTAACTCGCAGGGATGGCTACACCTTC. Translating gives CASSLTRRDGYTF.

The V call is TRBV28, the J call TRBJ1-4; 9 nucleotides agree with TRBD1. V dropped 5 bases and J dropped 8; count of bases not matched to a gene: 6. The CDR3 spans 14 residues. Germline V gives CDR1 MDHEN, CDR2 SYDVKM. The CDR3 DNA sequence: TGTGCCAGCAGTGAGAGACAGGGGGGCGAAAAACTGTTTTTT. This gives the protein CASSERQGGEKLFF.

V and J are TRBV10-3 and TRBJ1-5, with 7 bases fitting TRBD1. The CDR3 length is 15 residues. Trimming took 2 bases from V and 11 from J; bases not matched to a gene: 12. Looked up from germline, CDR1 is ENHRY and CDR2 is SYGVKD. CDR3 in DNA: TGTGCCATCAGTGAGGTCCGGACAGGCGAAACGTCCCAGCATTTT. Its protein product is CAISEVRTGETSQHF.

The chain combines TRBV10-3 with TRBJ2-2; 7 nucleotides line up with TRBD1. This CDR3 comprises 15 residues. Germline assignment: CDR1 ENHRY and CDR2 SYGVKD. Losses at the gene ends were 2 bases for V and 5 bases for J; bases not matched to a gene: 5. Here the CDR3 DNA reads TGTGCCATCAGTGAGACGACAGGGAAAACCGGGGAGCTGTTTTTT. This encodes CAISETTGKTGELFF.

The chain couples TRBV6-6 to TRBJ1-1, with D perhaps TRBD1 (5 bases). Germline CDR1 MNHNY, CDR2 SVGAGI (reference sequence). The CDR3 covers 12 residues. Trimming stripped 7 bases from V and 7 bases from J, with 13 bases between. DNA of the CDR3: TGTGCCAGCACCGGGTCGGGGGTTGAAGCTTTCTTT. It yields the protein CASTGSGVEAFF.

The rearrangement links TRBV5-1 to TRBJ2-1; 14 positions match TRBD2. The CDR3 consists of 17 residues. Germline V gives CDR1 SGHRS, CDR2 YFSETQ. The V segment lost 1 base and the J segment 7 bases; nucleotides outside the gene matches: 7. The CDR3 region has the DNA TGCGCCAGCAGCTTGCGCGTCGGGACTAGCGGGAGTAATGAGCAGTTCTTC. Translating it yields CASSLRVGTSGSNEQFF.

This chain links TRBV3-1 (or the pseudogene TRBV3-2) with TRBJ2-1, with 11 bases matching TRBD2. The germline gives CDR1 LGHDT, CDR2 YNNKEL (reference sequence). V lost 6 bases, J lost 6 bases, and 7 bases stayed unmatched. CDR3 size: 15 residues. CDR3: CASRNGLAGLNEQFF. As DNA, the CDR3 is TGTGCCAGCAGAAACGGACTAGCGGGCCTCAATGAGCAGTTCTTC.

The V gene is TRBV11-3, the J gene TRBJ1-1; no definite D call. CDR1 is SGHNT, CDR2 YENEEA, per germline. V lost 1 base to trimming and J lost 4 bases, with 4 bases between them. The CDR3 runs to 12 residues. The CDR3 DNA follows: TGTGCCAGCAGCTTAGGTCCCACTGAAGCTTTCTTT. Encoded protein: CASSLGPTEAFF.

The chain has TRBV2 and TRBJ1-2; possibly TRBD1 for D (6 bases). CDR3 length: 12 residues. The ends were cut back, 4 bases at V and 4 bases at J, with 7 bases in the middle. CDR1 is SNHLY, CDR2 FYNNEI, per germline. The CDR3 loop is CASSVDSYGYTF. Here the CDR3 DNA reads TGTGCCAGCAGTGTGGACAGCTATGGCTACACCTTC. Variable domain in full (rest from reference TRBV2 and TRBJ1-2): EPEVTQTPSHQVTQMGQEVILRCVPISNHLYFYWYRQILGQKVEFLVSFYNNEISEKSEIFDDQFSVERPDGSNFTLKIRSTKLEDSAMYFCASSVDSYGYTFGSGTRLTVV.

This sequence joins TRBV6-5 and TRBJ1-4; tentative D call: TRBD1 (5 bases). V lost 2 bases, J lost 4 bases, and 8 bases lay in between. The CDR3 contains 14 residues. Germline lookup yields CDR1 MNHEY and CDR2 SVGAGI. The CDR3 is CASSYRQYNEKLFF. The CDR3 DNA sequence: TGTGCCAGCAGTTACAGACAGTATAATGAAAAACTGTTTTTT.

CDR3 nucleotide sequence: TGTGCCAGCCTGACCTGGGAGGGGTACTATGGCTACACCTTC. It translates to CASLTWEGYYGYTF. The chain uses TRBV6-5 and TRBJ1-2, with D possibly TRBD1 on 5 matching bases. Germline loops: CDR1 MNHEY, CDR2 SVGAGI. The V and J ends lost 8 bases and 3 bases respectively, with 16 bases between them. The CDR3 sequence is 14 residues long.

A note on this clone: Other DNA variants within this sample encode the same CDR3. The CDR3 bases are TGTGCCAGCAGCTTACAAGGGAGCTCCTACAATGAGCAGTTCTTC. It specifies CASSLQGSSYNEQFF. The chain carries TRBV7-3 and TRBJ2-1; possibly TRBD2 for D (5 bases). CDR1 and CDR2 from the germline V gene are SGHTA and FQGTGA. V lost 2 bases and J lost 0, with 8 bases in between. The CDR3 length is 15 residues.